This T cell receptor beta chain was captured by sequencing in a study of blood T cells in healthy people across ages. Only one count was recorded for this clonotype. Deletions cut 0 bases from V and 6 bases from J, with 15 bases between. This CDR3 spans 15 amino acids. CDR1 GTSNPN and CDR2 SVGIG come from the germline V gene (reference sequence). Each of the donors had about 9.9 milliliters of peripheral blood drawn into EDTA-treated Vacutainer tubes. Researchers isolated at least 6.5 million PBMCs per sample. Sample-barcoded 5' priming and a J-beta primer mix drove a second PCR of roughly 7 to 11 cycles. TCRdb reanalysed the 5' RACE reads using MiXCR and keeps one entry per CDR3 protein. The sample has some 1.7 million distinct CDR3 sequences, 28% seen once.

The TCR originated in a woman aged 25 to 45 in good health. The rearrangement uses TRBV30 and TRBJ2-1, with TRBD2 as a possible D gene (6 bases). The source material was blood. CDR3 sequence: CAWSVRLDSGNEQFF. The DNA of the CDR3 is TGTGCCTGGAGTGTACGACTAGATTCGGGCAATGAGCAGTTCTTC.